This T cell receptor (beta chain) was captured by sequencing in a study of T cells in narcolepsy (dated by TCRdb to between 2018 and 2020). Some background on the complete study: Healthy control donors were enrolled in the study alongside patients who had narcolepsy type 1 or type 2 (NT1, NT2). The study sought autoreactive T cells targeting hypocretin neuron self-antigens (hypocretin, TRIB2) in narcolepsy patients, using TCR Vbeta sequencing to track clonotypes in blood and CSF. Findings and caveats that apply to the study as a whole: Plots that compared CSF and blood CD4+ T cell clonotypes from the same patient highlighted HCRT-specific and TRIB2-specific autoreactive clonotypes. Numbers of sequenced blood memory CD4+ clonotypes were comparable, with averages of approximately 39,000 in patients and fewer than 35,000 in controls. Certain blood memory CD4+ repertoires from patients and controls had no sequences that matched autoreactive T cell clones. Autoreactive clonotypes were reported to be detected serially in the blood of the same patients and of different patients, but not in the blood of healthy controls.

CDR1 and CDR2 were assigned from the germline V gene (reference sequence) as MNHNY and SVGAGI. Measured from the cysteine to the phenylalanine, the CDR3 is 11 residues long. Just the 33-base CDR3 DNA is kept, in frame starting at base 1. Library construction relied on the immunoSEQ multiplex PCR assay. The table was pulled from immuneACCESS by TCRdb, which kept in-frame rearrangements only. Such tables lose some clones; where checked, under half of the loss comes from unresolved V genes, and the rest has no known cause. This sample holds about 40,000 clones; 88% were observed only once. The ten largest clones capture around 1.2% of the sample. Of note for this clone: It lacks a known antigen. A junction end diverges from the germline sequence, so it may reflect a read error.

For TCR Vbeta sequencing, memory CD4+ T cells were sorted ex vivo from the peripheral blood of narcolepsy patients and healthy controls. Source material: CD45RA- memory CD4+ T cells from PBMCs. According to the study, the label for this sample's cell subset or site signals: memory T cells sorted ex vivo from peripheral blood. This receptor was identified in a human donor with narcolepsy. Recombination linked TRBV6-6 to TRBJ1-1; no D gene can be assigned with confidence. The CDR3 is CASSPTAEAFF. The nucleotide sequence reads TGTGCCAGCAGCCCCACCGCTGAGGCTTTCTTT.